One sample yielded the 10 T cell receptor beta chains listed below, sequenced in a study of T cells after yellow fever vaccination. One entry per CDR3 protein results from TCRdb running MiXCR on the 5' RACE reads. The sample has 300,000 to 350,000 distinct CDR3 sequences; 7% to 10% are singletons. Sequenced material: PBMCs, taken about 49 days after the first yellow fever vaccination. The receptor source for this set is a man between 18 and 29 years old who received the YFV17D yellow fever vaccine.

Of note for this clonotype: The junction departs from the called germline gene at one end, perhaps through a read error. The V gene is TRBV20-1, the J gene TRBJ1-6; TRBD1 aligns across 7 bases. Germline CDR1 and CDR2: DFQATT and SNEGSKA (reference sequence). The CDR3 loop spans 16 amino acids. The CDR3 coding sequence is TGCTGTGCTAGAATGGAATTGGGCAGGGGGAATTCACCCCTCCACTTT. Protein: CCARMELGRGNSPLHF.

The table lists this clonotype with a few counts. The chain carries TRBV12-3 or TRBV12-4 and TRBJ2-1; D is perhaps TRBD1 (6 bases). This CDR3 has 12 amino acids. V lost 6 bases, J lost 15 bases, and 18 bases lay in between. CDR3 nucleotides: TGTGCCAGCAGGCTCGGGACATTTAGGTTGTTCTTC. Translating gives CASRLGTFRLFF.

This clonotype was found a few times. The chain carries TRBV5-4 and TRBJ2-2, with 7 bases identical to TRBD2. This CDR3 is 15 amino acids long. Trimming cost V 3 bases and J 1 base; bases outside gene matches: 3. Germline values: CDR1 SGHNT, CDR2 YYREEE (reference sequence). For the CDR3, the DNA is TGTGCCAGCAGCTCGGTAGCGGGGAACACCGGGGAGCTGTTTTTT. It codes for CASSSVAGNTGELFF.

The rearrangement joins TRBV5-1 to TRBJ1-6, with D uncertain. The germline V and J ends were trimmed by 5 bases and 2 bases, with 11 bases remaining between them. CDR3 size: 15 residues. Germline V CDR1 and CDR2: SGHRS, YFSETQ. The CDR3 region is CASSLDGAYNSPLHF. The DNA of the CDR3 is TGCGCCAGCAGTCTGGACGGGGCCTATAATTCACCCCTCCACTTT. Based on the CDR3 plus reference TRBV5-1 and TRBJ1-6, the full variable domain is KAGVTQTPRYLIKTRGQQVTLSCSPISGHRSVSWYQQTPGQGLQFLFEYFSETQRNKGNFPGRFSGRQFSNSRSEMNVSTLELGDSALYLCASSLDGAYNSPLHFGNGTRLTVT.

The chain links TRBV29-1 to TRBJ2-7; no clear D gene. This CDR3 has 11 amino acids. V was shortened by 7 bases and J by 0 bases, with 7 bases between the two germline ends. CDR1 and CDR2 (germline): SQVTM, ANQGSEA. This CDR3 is CSGLSSYEQYF. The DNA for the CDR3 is TGCAGCGGCCTAAGCTCCTACGAGCAGTACTTC.

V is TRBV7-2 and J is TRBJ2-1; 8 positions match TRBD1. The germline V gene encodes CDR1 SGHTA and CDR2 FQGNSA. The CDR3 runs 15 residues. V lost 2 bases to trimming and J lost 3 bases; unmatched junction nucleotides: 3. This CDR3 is CASSLSGQGYNEQFF. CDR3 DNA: TGTGCCAGCAGCTTATCTGGACAGGGCTACAATGAGCAGTTCTTC. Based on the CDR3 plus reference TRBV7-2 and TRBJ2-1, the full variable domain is GAGVSQSPSNKVTEKGKDVELRCDPISGHTALYWYRQSLGQGLEFLIYFQGNSAPDKSGLPSDRFSAERTGGSVSTLTIQRTQQEDSAVYLCASSLSGQGYNEQFFGPGTRLTVL.

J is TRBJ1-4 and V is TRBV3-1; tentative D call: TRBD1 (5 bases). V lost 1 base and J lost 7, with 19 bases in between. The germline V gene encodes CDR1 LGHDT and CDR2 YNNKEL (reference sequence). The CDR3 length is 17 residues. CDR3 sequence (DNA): TGTGCCAGCAGCCAAGGAGGCTCGGGAGGGGTCGGTGAAAAACTGTTTTTT. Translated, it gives CASSQGGSGGVGEKLFF.

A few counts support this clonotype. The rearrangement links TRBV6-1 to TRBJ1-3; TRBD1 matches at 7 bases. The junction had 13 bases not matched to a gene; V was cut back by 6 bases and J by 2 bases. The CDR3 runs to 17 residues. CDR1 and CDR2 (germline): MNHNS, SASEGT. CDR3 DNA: TGTGCCAGCAGCCAAAGTTATCGACAGGGCCCTGGAAACACCATATATTTT. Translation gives CASSQSYRQGPGNTIYF.

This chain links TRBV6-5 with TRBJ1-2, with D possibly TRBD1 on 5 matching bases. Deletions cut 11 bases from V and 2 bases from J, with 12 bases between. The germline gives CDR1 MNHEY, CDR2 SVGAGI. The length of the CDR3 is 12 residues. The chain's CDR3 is CACGTENYGYTF. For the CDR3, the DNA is TGTGCCTGCGGGACCGAGAACTATGGCTACACCTTC.

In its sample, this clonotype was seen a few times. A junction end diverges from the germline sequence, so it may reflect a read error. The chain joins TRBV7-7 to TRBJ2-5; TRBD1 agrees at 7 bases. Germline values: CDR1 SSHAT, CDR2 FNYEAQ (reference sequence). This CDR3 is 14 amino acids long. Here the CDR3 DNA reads TGTGCTAGCAGCCAACGGGACAGCCAAGAGACCCAGTACTTC. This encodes CASSQRDSQETQYF. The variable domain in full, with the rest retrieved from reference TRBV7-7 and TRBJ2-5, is GAGVSQSPRYKVTKRGQDVTLRCDPISSHATLYWYQQALGQGPEFLTYFNYEAQPDKSGLPSDRFSAERPEGSISTLTIQRTEQRDSAMYRCASSQRDSQETQYFGPGTRLLVL.